This TCR beta chain was captured in a study of CD8 T cells in ankylosing spondylitis. Note on this clonotype: Its antigen is unknown.

Using quantitative 5'-RACE with molecular barcodes, the authors made TCR beta libraries. TCRdb passed the 5' RACE reads through MiXCR, listing each CDR3 protein once. The sample carries about 440,000 distinct CDR3 sequences, approximately 17% recorded once. Overall study findings and caveats: In ankylosing spondylitis blood, a motif of seven to nine highly homologous TCR beta variants appeared characteristic. The authors reported significant enrichment of disease-linked clones in matched ankylosing spondylitis synovial fluid.

This TCR was recovered from a male donor with ankylosing spondylitis. The sequenced sample consisted of blood, either unsorted or a sorted T cell fraction (not recorded which).

DNA of the CDR3: TGTGCCAGCACCTCAAGTCCTGATCGGGGCAATCAGCCCCAGCATTTT. Translating gives CASTSSPDRGNQPQHF. The J gene is TRBJ1-5, the V gene TRBV6-1; D is unclear. This CDR3 contains 16 residues. Germline lookup yields CDR1 MNHNS and CDR2 SASEGT. Trimming stripped 7 bases from V and 2 bases from J, with 18 bases between.